This entry is about one T cell receptor beta chain. Its recognized antigen is unknown. The input lacks base qualities; no much larger clone sits a single base away. These data come from a study of response to subunit inactivated influenza vaccine (dated by TCRdb to 2016 to 2019). With respect to the entire study: To follow how T cells responded to a trivalent subunit inactivated influenza vaccine, the researchers relied on deep quantitative profiling of the T cell receptor repertoire.

From a lookup of the germline V gene, CDR1 and CDR2 are MGHDK and SYGVNS. The CDR3 spans 15 residues, from the cysteine through the phenylalanine. Here the CDR3 DNA is all that survives: 45 bases in frame from base 1. Compared with germline, V lacks 2 bases and J lacks 0 bases; bases without a gene match: 2. The full study reports these points: The authors suggested that each seasonal influenza vaccination may recruit only a limited number of new T cells.

The method behind the library was RT-PCR. Sequencer: Illumina HiSeq 2500. TCRdb trimmed the raw reads at Q25, called clones with MiXCR and kept productive beta chains. For every CDR3 protein sequence, its rows merge into one entry that carries the most common genes and DNA. This sample has roughly 290,000 distinct CDR3 sequences in its table, and 21% of those were observed once. Around 9.6% of the sample is taken by the ten largest. The TCR originated in a man between 50 and 69 years old who received an inactivated influenza vaccine. Donor details come from another sample of the same person, matched by shared clones. The sample here was PBMCs from blood, taken less than 22 months after vaccination. The receptor chain draws on TRBV25-1 and TRBJ2-3, with 7 central nucleotides matching TRBD1. The nucleotide sequence is TGTGCCAGCAGTGAAGGGACAGCCAGCACAGATACGCAGTATTTT. Its product reads: CASSEGTASTDTQYF. With the rest looked up from the reference TRBV25-1 and TRBJ2-3 genes rather than sequenced, the full variable domain is EADIYQTPRYLVIGTGKKITLECSQTMGHDKMYWYQQDPGMELHLIHYSYGVNSTEKGDLSSESTVSRIRTEHFPLTLESARPSHTSQYLCASSEGTASTDTQYFGPGTRLTVL.